This T cell receptor (beta chain) was observed in a study of shared T cell receptors in the human thymus. Profiled with immunoSEQ multiplex PCR; TCRdb holds only in-frame clones, not every one. The sample has about 730,000 clones; 80% to 90% are singletons. These data were likewise used in another study, on human thymus T cells. From that study: Donors were healthy Finnish infants having corrective surgery for congenital heart defects. Thymic tissue was derived from resections collected during corrective heart surgery. Related research found strongly overlapping thymic repertoires in unrelated individuals.

This TCR came from a girl under three years old with a congenital heart defect. Specimen: thymocytes.

The CDR3 loop reads CASTTGSNYGYTF. CDR3 DNA sequence: TGTGCCAGCACCACCGGGTCTAACTATGGCTACACCTTC. The chain links TRBV27 to TRBJ1-2; D is unclear. The CDR3 is 13 amino acids. From germline, CDR1 is MNHEY and CDR2 SMNVEV (reference sequence). Trimming took 7 bases from V and 0 from J, leaving 9 bases between them.